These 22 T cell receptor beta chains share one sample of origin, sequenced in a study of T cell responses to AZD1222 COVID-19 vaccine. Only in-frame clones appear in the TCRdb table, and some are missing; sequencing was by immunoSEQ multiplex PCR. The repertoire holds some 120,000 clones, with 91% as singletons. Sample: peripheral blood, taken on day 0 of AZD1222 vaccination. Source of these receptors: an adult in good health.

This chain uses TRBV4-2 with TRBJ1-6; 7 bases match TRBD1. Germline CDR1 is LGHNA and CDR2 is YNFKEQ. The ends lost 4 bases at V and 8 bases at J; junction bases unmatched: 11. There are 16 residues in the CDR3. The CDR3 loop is CASSLPRGQGDSPLHF. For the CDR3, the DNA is TGTGCCAGCAGCCTTCCTAGGGGGCAGGGGGATTCACCCCTCCACTTT.

The CDR3 DNA reads as TGCGCCAGCAGCTTGGTCGGGGGGGCCCAGCCCCAGCATTTT. Amino acids: CASSLVGGAQPQHF. This rearrangement joins TRBV5-1 to TRBJ1-5; TRBD1 might be the D (6 bases). Germline V gives CDR1 SGHRS, CDR2 YFSETQ. The V end lost 0 bases, the J end lost 7 bases, and 11 bases lay between the germline ends. CDR3 length: 14 amino acids.

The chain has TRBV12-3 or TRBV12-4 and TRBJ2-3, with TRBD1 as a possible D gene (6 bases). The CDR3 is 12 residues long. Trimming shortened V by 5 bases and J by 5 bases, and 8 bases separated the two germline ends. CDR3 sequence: CASSTGKDTQYF. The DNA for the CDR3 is TGTGCCAGCAGTACAGGGAAAGATACGCAGTATTTT.

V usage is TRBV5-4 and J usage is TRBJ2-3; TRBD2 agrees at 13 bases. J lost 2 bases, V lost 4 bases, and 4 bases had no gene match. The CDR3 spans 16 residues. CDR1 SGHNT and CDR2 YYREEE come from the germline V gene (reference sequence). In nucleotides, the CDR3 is TGTGCCAGCAGCACGGGACTAGCGGGAACCACAGATACGCAGTATTTT. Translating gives CASSTGLAGTTDTQYF.

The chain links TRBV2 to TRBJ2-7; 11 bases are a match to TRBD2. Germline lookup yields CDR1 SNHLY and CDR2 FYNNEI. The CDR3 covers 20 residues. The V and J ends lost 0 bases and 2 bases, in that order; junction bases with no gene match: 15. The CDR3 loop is CASSEASGLAGPLRTYEQYF. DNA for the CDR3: TGTGCCAGCAGTGAAGCTTCCGGACTAGCGGGCCCTCTACGGACCTACGAGCAGTACTTC.

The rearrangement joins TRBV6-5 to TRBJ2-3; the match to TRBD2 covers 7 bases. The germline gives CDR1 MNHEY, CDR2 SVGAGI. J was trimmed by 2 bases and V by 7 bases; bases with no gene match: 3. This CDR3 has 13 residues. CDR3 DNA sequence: TGTGCCAGCAAGGCGGGGGTCACAGATACGCAGTATTTT. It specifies CASKAGVTDTQYF.

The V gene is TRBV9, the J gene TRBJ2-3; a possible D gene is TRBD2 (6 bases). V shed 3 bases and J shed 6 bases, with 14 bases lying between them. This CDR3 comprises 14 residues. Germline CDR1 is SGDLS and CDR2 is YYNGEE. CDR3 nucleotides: TGTGCCAGCAGCGGGTGGCCCCGGGGGGATACGCAGTATTTT. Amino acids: CASSGWPRGDTQYF.

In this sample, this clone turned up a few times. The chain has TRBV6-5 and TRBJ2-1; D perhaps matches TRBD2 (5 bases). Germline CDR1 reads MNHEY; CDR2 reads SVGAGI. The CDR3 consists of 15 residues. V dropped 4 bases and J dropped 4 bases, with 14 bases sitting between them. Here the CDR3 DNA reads TGTGCCAGCAGTTTGTTCGGGAATAGTTACAATGAGCAGTTCTTC. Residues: CASSLFGNSYNEQFF.

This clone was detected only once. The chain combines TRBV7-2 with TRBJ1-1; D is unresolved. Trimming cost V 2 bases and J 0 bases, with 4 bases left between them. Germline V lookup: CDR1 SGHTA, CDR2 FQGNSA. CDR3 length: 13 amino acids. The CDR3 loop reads CASSLHLNTEAFF. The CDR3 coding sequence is TGTGCCAGCAGCTTACATTTGAACACTGAAGCTTTCTTT.

The CDR3 DNA sequence: TGTGCCAGTAGTGACTCTAGCGGGGTGTACAATGAGCAGTTCTTC. This sequence encodes CASSDSSGVYNEQFF. The chain employs TRBV19 and TRBJ2-1; TRBD2 matches at 9 bases. The CDR3 has 15 residues. Trimming cost V 5 bases and J 4 bases; bases outside gene matches: 6. The germline gives CDR1 LNHDA, CDR2 SQIVND (reference sequence).

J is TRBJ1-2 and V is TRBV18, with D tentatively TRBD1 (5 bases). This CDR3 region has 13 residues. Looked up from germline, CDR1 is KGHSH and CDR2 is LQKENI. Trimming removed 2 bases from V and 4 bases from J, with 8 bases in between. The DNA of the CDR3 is TGTGCCAGCTCACCAGGGACGGGCTATGGCTACACCTTC. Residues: CASSPGTGYGYTF.

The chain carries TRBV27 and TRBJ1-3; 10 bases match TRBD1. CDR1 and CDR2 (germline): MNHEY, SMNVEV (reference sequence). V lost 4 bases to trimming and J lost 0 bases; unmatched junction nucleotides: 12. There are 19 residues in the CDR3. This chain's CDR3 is CASSSPSGTGEPSGNTIYF. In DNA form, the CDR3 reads TGTGCCAGCAGTTCTCCATCCGGGACAGGGGAACCCTCTGGAAACACCATATATTTT.

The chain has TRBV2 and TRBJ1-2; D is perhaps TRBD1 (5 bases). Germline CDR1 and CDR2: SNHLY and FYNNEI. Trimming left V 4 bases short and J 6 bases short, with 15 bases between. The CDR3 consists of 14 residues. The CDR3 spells CASSVLRGGNGYTF. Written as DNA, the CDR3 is TGTGCCAGCAGTGTCCTCCGGGGGGGTAATGGCTACACCTTC. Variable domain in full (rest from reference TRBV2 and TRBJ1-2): EPEVTQTPSHQVTQMGQEVILRCVPISNHLYFYWYRQILGQKVEFLVSFYNNEISEKSEIFDDQFSVERPDGSNFTLKIRSTKLEDSAMYFCASSVLRGGNGYTFGSGTRLTVV.

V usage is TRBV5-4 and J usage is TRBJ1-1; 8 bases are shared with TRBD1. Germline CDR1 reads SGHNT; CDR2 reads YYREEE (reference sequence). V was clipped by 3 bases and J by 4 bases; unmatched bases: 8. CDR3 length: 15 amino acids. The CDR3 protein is CASSSGDRWGTEAFF. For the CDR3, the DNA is TGTGCCAGCAGCTCAGGGGACAGGTGGGGCACTGAAGCTTTCTTT.

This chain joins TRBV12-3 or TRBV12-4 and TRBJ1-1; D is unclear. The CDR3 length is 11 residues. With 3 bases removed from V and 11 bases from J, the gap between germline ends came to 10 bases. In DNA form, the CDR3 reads TGTGCCAGCAGTTTCGGCTCGAGGGCTTTCTTT. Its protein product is CASSFGSRAFF.

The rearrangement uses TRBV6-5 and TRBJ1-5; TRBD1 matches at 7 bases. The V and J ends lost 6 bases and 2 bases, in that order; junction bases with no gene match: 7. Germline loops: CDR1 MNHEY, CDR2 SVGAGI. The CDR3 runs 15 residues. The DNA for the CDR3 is TGTGCCAGCAGAGGACCGGGGACAGGCAATCAGCCCCAGCATTTT. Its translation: CASRGPGTGNQPQHF.

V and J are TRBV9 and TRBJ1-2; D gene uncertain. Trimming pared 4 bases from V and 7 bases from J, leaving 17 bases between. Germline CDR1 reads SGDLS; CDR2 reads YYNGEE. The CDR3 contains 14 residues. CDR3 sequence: CASSTSGRPGGYTF. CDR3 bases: TGTGCCAGCAGCACCTCAGGACGGCCCGGTGGCTACACCTTC.

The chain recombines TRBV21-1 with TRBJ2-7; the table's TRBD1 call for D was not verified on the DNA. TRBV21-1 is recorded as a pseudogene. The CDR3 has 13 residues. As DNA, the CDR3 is TGTGCCAGCCAGACAGGGGATACCTACGAGCAGTACTTC. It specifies CASQTGDTYEQYF.

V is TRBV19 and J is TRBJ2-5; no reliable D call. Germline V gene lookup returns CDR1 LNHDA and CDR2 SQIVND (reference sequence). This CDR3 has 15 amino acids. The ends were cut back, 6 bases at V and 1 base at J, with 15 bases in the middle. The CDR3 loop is CASSLSVWVQETQYF. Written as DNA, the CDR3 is TGTGCCAGTAGCCTCTCCGTTTGGGTCCAAGAGACCCAGTACTTC.

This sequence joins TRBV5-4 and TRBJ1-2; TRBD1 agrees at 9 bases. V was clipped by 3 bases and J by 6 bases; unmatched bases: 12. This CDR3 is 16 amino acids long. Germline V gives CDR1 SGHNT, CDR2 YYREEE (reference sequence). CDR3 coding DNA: TGTGCCAGCAGCTCCGGGACAGGGCTTTGGTTGGATGGCTACACCTTC. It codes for CASSSGTGLWLDGYTF. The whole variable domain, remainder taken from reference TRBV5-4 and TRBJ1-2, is ETGVTQSPTHLIKTRGQQVTLRCSSQSGHNTVSWYQQALGQGPQFIFQYYREEENGRGNFPPRFSGLQFPNYSSELNVNALELDDSALYLCASSSGTGLWLDGYTFGSGTRLTVV.

CDR3 residues: CASGTGDYQPQHF. CDR3 in DNA: TGTGCCAGCGGGACCGGGGATTATCAGCCCCAGCATTTT. The chain uses TRBV6-5 and TRBJ1-5, with D possibly TRBD1 on 5 matching bases. This CDR3 comprises 13 residues. Germline V gene data show CDR1 as MNHEY and CDR2 as SVGAGI. Trimming shortened V by 8 bases and J by 5 bases, and 13 bases separated the two germline ends.

The CDR3 loop reads CASSQEPFGGVSYEQYF. In DNA, the CDR3 is TGTGCCAGCAGCCAAGAGCCTTTTGGGGGGGTCTCCTACGAGCAGTACTTC. The chain links TRBV4-2 to TRBJ2-7; 7 bases are shared with TRBD2. The junction had 8 bases not matched to a gene; V was cut back by 0 bases and J by 0 bases. The CDR3 covers 17 residues. The germline V gene has CDR1 LGHNA and CDR2 YNFKEQ.